This TCR beta chain was recorded in a study of blood T cell repertoires in COVID-19. Study summary: From the United States, Italy and Spain came samples of acute and convalescent COVID-19. Nucleic acid was either cDNA or gDNA, and it came from T cells, B-cell-depleted T cells, or PBMCs.

The V end lost 4 bases, the J end lost 4 bases, and 8 bases lay between the germline ends. Germline V lookup: CDR1 SGDLS, CDR2 YYNGEE. The CDR3 covers 13 residues. Per the study methods: Amplification from reference gene primers served as the basis for estimated nucleated cell counts. The table came from immunoSEQ multiplex PCR; TCRdb's copy has only in-frame clones and leaves some out. That table is the source of V, J and clone size, and D and trimming were worked out from the DNA. There are about 28,000 clones in the sample; roughly 80% occur only once, and more than 15% lies in the top ten. The chain links TRBV9 to TRBJ1-4; perhaps TRBD1 as D (6 bases). The TCR sequence derives from a woman in her fifties or sixties with acute or convalescent COVID-19. The sample was peripheral blood. This chain's CDR3 is CASSRTVNEKLFF. As DNA, the CDR3 is TGTGCCAGCAGCAGGACAGTTAATGAAAAACTGTTTTTT.